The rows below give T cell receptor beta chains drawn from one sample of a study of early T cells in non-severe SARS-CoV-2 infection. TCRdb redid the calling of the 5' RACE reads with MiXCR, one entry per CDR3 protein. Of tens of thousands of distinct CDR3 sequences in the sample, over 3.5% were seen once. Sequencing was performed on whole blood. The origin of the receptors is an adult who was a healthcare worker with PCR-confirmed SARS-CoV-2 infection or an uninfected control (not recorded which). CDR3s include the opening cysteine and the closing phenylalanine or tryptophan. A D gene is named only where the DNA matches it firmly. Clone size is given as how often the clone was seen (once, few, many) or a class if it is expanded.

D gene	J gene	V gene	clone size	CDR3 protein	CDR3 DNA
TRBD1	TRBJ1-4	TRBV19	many	CASTTTGEAEKLFF	TGTGCCAGTACCACGACAGGGGAGGCAGAAAAACTGTTTTTT
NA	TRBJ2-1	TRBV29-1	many	CSVEDEAGSSYNEQFF	TGCAGCGTTGAAGATGAGGCCGGCAGCTCCTACAATGAGCAGTTCTTC
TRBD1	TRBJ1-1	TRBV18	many	CASSPGTGGTEAFF	TGTGCCAGCTCACCAGGCACAGGGGGCACTGAAGCTTTCTTT
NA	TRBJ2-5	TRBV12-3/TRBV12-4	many	CASSGGLLETQYF	TGTGCCAGCAGTGGCGGACTACTGGAGACCCAGTACTTC
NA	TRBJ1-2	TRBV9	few	CASSVAAGVNYGYTF	TGTGCCAGCAGCGTAGCGGCGGGAGTTAACTATGGCTACACCTTC
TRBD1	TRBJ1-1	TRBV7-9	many	CASSKQGARTEAFF	TGTGCCAGCAGCAAACAGGGGGCGCGGACTGAAGCTTTCTTT
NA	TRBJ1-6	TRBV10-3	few	CAIKEGLSGSPLHF	TGTGCCATCAAGGAGGGTTTATCGGGTTCACCCCTCCACTTT
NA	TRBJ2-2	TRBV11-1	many	CASSYDGLGAGELFF	TGTGCCAGCAGCTACGACGGACTTGGGGCCGGGGAGCTGTTTTTT
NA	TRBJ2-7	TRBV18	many	CASLSGAGNSYEQYF	TGTGCCAGCCTCAGTGGGGCGGGCAACTCCTACGAGCAGTACTTC
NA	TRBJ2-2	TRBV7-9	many	CASSLRPTNTGELFF	TGTGCCAGCAGCTTAAGACCTACTAACACCGGGGAGCTGTTTTTT
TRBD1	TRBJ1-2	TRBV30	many	CAWRVGTGSTGYTF	TGTGCCTGGAGAGTCGGGACAGGGAGTACTGGCTACACCTTC
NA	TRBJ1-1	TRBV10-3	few	CAIRPGGGTEAFF	TGTGCCATCAGGCCTGGTGGGGGAACTGAAGCTTTCTTT
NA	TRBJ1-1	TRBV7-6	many	CASSTQGNTEAFF	TGTGCCAGCAGCACCCAGGGGAACACTGAAGCTTTCTTT
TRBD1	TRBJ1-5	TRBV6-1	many	CASGQGMGPQHF	TGTGCCAGCGGACAGGGGATGGGGCCCCAGCATTTT
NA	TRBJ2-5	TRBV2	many	CASGSYQETQYF	TGTGCCAGTGGATCGTACCAAGAGACCCAGTACTTC
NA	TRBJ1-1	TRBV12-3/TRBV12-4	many	CASTLAGITEAFF	TGTGCCAGCACCCTAGCGGGGATTACTGAAGCTTTCTTT